The rows below give T cell receptor beta chains drawn from one sample of a study of CD8 T cells in ankylosing spondylitis. Each CDR3 protein gets one entry after TCRdb re-called the 5' RACE reads with MiXCR. The profile shows over 200,000 distinct CDR3 sequences, approximately 20% of them singletons. Sequencing was done on a sample of blood, either unsorted or a sorted T cell fraction (not recorded which). The receptors shown here come from a male donor with ankylosing spondylitis. The CDR3 runs from the conserved cysteine through the conserved F or W. D genes are given only for firm matches. Clone sizes are given selectively: once, few, many, or a class where the clone is expanded.

D: .; J: TRBJ1-1; size: .; V: TRBV10-2; CDR3: CASSDSGLMNTEAFF; DNA: TGCGCCAGCAGTGATAGTGGACTAATGAACACTGAAGCTTTCTTT
D: TRBD1; J: TRBJ1-1; size: many; V: TRBV4-1; CDR3: CASSQVWGQSNTEAFF; DNA: TGCGCCAGCAGCCAAGTATGGGGACAGTCGAACACTGAAGCTTTCTTT
D: .; J: TRBJ1-5; size: many; V: TRBV7-8; CDR3: CASSVSVYQPQHF; DNA: TGTGCCAGCAGCGTCTCAGTGTATCAGCCCCAGCATTTT
D: TRBD2; J: TRBJ2-3; size: many; V: TRBV12-3/TRBV12-4; CDR3: CASSSPTSHTTDTQYF; DNA: TGTGCCAGCAGTTCCCCGACTAGCCACACCACAGATACGCAGTATTTT
D: .; J: TRBJ2-1; size: .; V: TRBV2; CDR3: CASSASVPGYNEQFF; DNA: TGTGCCAGCAGTGCGTCGGTGCCTGGATACAATGAGCAGTTCTTC
D: TRBD2; J: TRBJ2-3; size: .; V: TRBV10-3; CDR3: CAISELADGTDTQYF; DNA: TGTGCCATCAGTGAACTAGCGGATGGCACAGATACGCAGTATTTT
D: TRBD2; J: TRBJ2-2; size: .; V: TRBV7-6; CDR3: CASSPLAGHPKNGELFF; DNA: TGTGCCAGCAGCCCACTAGCGGGGCACCCGAAGAACGGGGAGCTGTTTTTT
D: TRBD1; J: TRBJ2-1; size: many; V: TRBV5-6; CDR3: CASSSDRVGNEQFF; DNA: TGTGCCAGCAGCTCGGACAGGGTAGGGAATGAGCAGTTCTTC
D: TRBD2; J: TRBJ2-7; size: few; V: TRBV20-1; CDR3: CSARTLAGTYEQYF; DNA: TGCAGTGCTAGGACCCTAGCGGGGACCTACGAGCAGTACTTC
D: TRBD1; J: TRBJ2-2; size: .; V: TRBV5-1; CDR3: CASSSPGQGLQGGELFF; DNA: TGCGCCAGCAGCTCCCCGGGACAGGGACTACAGGGCGGGGAGCTGTTTTTT
D: .; J: TRBJ1-5; size: once; V: TRBV30; CDR3: CAWSTGILRGNQPQHF; DNA: TGTGCCTGGAGTACAGGGATACTAAGGGGCAATCAGCCCCAGCATTTT
D: TRBD1; J: TRBJ1-1; size: many; V: TRBV5-1; CDR3: CASSLAGTGVVTEAFF; DNA: TGCGCCAGCAGCTTGGCCGGGACAGGGGTTGTAACTGAAGCTTTCTTT
D: .; J: TRBJ1-4; size: .; V: TRBV5-6; CDR3: CASSPRADEKLFF; DNA: TGTGCCAGCAGCCCCCGGGCGGATGAAAAACTGTTTTTT
D: .; J: TRBJ1-4; size: many; V: TRBV4-1; CDR3: CASSLPSSGQNEKLFF; DNA: TGCGCCAGCAGCCTCCCCTCTTCAGGACAGAATGAAAAACTGTTTTTT
D: .; J: TRBJ1-2; size: few; V: TRBV6-5; CDR3: CASSYSSQTNYGYTF; DNA: TGTGCCAGCAGTTACTCGAGTCAGACGAACTATGGCTACACCTTC
D: .; J: TRBJ2-1; size: .; V: TRBV27; CDR3: CASGPPGLYNEQFF; DNA: TGTGCCAGCGGGCCACCGGGATTATACAATGAGCAGTTCTTC
D: TRBD2; J: TRBJ2-1; size: few; V: TRBV29-1; CDR3: CSGREHNEQFF; DNA: TGCAGCGGGCGGGAGCACAATGAGCAGTTCTTC
D: TRBD2; J: TRBJ2-1; size: few; V: TRBV20-1; CDR3: CSATSPRGAESSYNEQFF; DNA: TGCAGTGCTACTTCTCCGCGGGGGGCGGAGAGCTCCTACAATGAGCAGTTCTTC
D: TRBD2; J: TRBJ2-1; size: .; V: TRBV3-1; CDR3: CASSPTPAGGPGEQFF; DNA: TGTGCCAGCAGCCCCACCCCAGCGGGAGGGCCGGGTGAGCAGTTCTTC
D: .; J: TRBJ2-5; size: .; V: TRBV5-1; CDR3: CASSFRVEGGEETQYF; DNA: TGCGCCAGCAGCTTCCGCGTAGAGGGGGGCGAAGAGACCCAGTACTTC
D: .; J: TRBJ2-5; size: .; V: TRBV5-6; CDR3: CASSILQETQYF; DNA: TGTGCCAGCAGCATCCTCCAAGAGACCCAGTACTTC
D: TRBD2; J: TRBJ2-3; size: .; V: TRBV6-1; CDR3: CASSLAEPTDTQYF; DNA: TGTGCCAGCAGTCTAGCGGAGCCAACAGATACGCAGTATTTT
D: .; J: TRBJ2-7; size: once; V: TRBV4-3; CDR3: CASSQDIVSYEQYF; DNA: TGCGCCAGCAGCCAAGATATAGTTTCCTACGAGCAGTACTTC
D: .; J: TRBJ2-7; size: .; V: TRBV4-2; CDR3: CASSQGHSYEQYF; DNA: TGTGCCAGCAGCCAGGGACACTCCTACGAGCAGTACTTC
D: TRBD2; J: TRBJ2-2; size: once; V: TRBV9; CDR3: CASTWGLAGGTNTGELFF; DNA: TGTGCCAGCACCTGGGGACTAGCGGGAGGGACGAACACCGGGGAGCTGTTTTTT
D: TRBD2; J: TRBJ2-3; size: .; V: TRBV25-1; CDR3: CASSGGLAGVTQYF; DNA: TGTGCCAGCAGTGGGGGACTAGCGGGAGTTACGCAGTATTTT
D: .; J: TRBJ1-3; size: few; V: TRBV20-1; CDR3: CSAPHSGNTIYF; DNA: TGCAGTGCCCCGCACTCTGGAAACACCATATATTTT
D: .; J: TRBJ2-7; size: few; V: TRBV9; CDR3: CASSVATGSYEQYF; DNA: TGTGCCAGCAGCGTAGCTACCGGCTCCTACGAGCAGTACTTC
D: TRBD2; J: TRBJ2-7; size: .; V: TRBV7-2; CDR3: CASSETSGTSYEQYF; DNA: TGTGCCAGCAGCGAGACTAGCGGGACCTCCTACGAGCAGTACTTC
D: .; J: TRBJ2-1; size: many; V: TRBV29-1; CDR3: CSVAGSGRETYNEQFF; DNA: TGCAGCGTCGCTGGAAGTGGGCGGGAAACCTACAATGAGCAGTTCTTC
D: TRBD2; J: TRBJ2-3; size: .; V: TRBV11-3; CDR3: CASSLWTSGGRSDTQYF; DNA: TGTGCCAGCAGCCTTTGGACTAGCGGGGGGAGATCAGATACGCAGTATTTT
D: TRBD2; J: TRBJ2-1; size: .; V: TRBV5-6; CDR3: CASSPASGVSDEQFF; DNA: TGTGCCAGCAGCCCAGCTAGCGGGGTAAGCGATGAGCAGTTCTTC
D: .; J: TRBJ2-7; size: .; V: TRBV29-1; CDR3: CSVLTGRAYEQYF; DNA: TGCAGCGTCCTAACAGGGAGGGCCTACGAGCAGTACTTC
D: .; J: TRBJ2-1; size: few; V: TRBV7-9; CDR3: CASSSLGDEQFF; DNA: TGTGCCAGCAGCTCTCTCGGGGATGAGCAGTTCTTC
D: TRBD2; J: TRBJ2-7; size: once; V: TRBV15; CDR3: CATSTLETSGTYEQYF; DNA: TGTGCCACCAGCACCCTAGAGACTAGCGGAACCTACGAGCAGTACTTC
D: TRBD1; J: TRBJ1-2; size: .; V: TRBV3-1; CDR3: CASSQDPDRGYHYGYTF; DNA: TGTGCCAGCAGCCAAGATCCGGACAGGGGATACCACTATGGCTACACCTTC
D: .; J: TRBJ2-7; size: .; V: TRBV5-4; CDR3: CASSTQGPGEQYF; DNA: TGTGCCAGCAGCACACAGGGCCCGGGTGAGCAGTACTTC
D: .; J: TRBJ2-5; size: .; V: TRBV29-1; CDR3: CSVEDGGEETQYF; DNA: TGCAGCGTTGAAGACGGTGGGGAAGAGACCCAGTACTTC
D: .; J: TRBJ2-7; size: .; V: TRBV20-1; CDR3: CSAREGTSYEQYF; DNA: TGCAGTGCTAGAGAGGGGACCTCCTACGAGCAGTACTTC
D: .; J: TRBJ2-4; size: few; V: TRBV2; CDR3: CASSTTGLYENIQYF; DNA: TGTGCCAGCAGTACGACAGGACTCTATGAAAACATTCAGTACTTC
D: .; J: TRBJ2-3; size: many; V: TRBV27; CDR3: CASSFLGGSTDTQYF; DNA: TGTGCCAGCAGTTTTTTGGGCGGAAGCACAGATACGCAGTATTTT
D: .; J: TRBJ1-5; size: .; V: TRBV5-6; CDR3: CASSLSLGGIPNQPQHF; DNA: TGTGCCAGCAGCTTGTCCCTTGGAGGGATCCCCAATCAGCCCCAGCATTTT
D: .; J: TRBJ2-7; size: few; V: TRBV4-3; CDR3: CASSQERDTTYEQYF; DNA: TGCGCCAGCAGCCAAGAAAGGGACACTACCTACGAGCAGTACTTC
D: TRBD1; J: TRBJ1-5; size: few; V: TRBV12-3/TRBV12-4; CDR3: CASSPGQASYQPQHF; DNA: TGTGCCAGCAGTCCGGGACAGGCCAGCTATCAGCCCCAGCATTTT